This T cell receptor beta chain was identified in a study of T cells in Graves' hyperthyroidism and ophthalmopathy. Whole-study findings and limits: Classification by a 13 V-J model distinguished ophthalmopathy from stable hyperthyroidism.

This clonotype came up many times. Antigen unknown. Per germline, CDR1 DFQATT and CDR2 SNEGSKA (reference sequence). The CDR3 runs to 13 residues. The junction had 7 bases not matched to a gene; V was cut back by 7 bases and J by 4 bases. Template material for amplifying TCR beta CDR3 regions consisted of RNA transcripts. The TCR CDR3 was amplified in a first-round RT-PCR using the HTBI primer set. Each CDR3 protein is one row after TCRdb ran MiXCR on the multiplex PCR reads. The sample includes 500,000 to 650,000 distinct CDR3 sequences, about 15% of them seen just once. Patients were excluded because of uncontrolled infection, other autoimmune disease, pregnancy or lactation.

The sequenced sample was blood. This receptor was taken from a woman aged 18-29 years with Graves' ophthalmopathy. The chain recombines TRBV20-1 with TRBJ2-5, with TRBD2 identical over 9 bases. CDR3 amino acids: CSELAGAVETQYF. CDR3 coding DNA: TGCAGTGAGTTAGCGGGAGCGGTAGAGACCCAGTACTTC.